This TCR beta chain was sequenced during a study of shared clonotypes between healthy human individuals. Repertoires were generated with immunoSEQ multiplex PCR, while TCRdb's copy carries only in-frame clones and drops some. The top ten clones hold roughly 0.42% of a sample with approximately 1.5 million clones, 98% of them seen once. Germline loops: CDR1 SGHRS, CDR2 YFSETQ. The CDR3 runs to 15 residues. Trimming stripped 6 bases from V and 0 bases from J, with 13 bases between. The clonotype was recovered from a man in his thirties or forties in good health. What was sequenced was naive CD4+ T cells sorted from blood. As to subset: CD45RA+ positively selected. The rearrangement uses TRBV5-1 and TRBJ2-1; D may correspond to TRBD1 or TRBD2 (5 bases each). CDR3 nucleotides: TGCGCCAGCATCCCTGAGGGGAGCTCCTACAATGAGCAGTTCTTC. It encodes CASIPEGSSYNEQFF. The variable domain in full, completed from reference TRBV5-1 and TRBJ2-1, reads KAGVTQTPRYLIKTRGQQVTLSCSPISGHRSVSWYQQTPGQGLQFLFEYFSETQRNKGNFPGRFSGRQFSNSRSEMNVSTLELGDSALYLCASIPEGSSYNEQFFGPGTRLTVL.